This T cell receptor beta chain was recorded in a study of T cell repertoires in cytomegalovirus infection. Comments on this clonotype: Its specificity is unknown.

Looked up from germline, CDR1 is SGHRS and CDR2 is YFSETQ. The V and J ends lost 1 base and 1 base, in that order; junction bases with no gene match: 6. The CDR3 covers 16 residues. Each CDR3 protein is one row after TCRdb ran MiXCR on the reads. This sample has 640,000 or so distinct CDR3 sequences, with around 30% found just once. Material: cultured PBMCs, obtained from culture after CMV antigen stimulation. The chain has TRBV5-1 and TRBJ2-3; 7 nucleotides align to TRBD2. This receptor was taken from a human donor in good health (CMV status not recorded). Some clones in this sample may be carry-over from other donors' samples. Here the CDR3 reads CASSLSSGVGTDTQYF. CDR3 nucleotide sequence: TGCGCCAGCAGCTTGTCGAGCGGGGTCGGCACAGATACGCAGTATTTT.